This T cell receptor (beta chain) was captured in a study of blood T cell repertoires in COVID-19. Turning to the study itself: The origin of the acute and convalescent COVID-19 samples was the United States, Italy and Spain. PBMCs, B-cell-depleted T cells, or T cells provided the cDNA or gDNA that made up the material.

Under the authors' procedure: Reference gene primer amplification gave estimated nucleated cell counts. Using immunoSEQ multiplex PCR, the repertoire was profiled, and TCRdb retains in-frame clones only, with some absent. The V and J calls and clone size were taken over from that table, and D and trimming were inferred from the DNA. The profile shows approximately 130,000 clones, approximately 86% of them singletons. Trimming stripped 5 bases from V and 7 bases from J, with 17 bases between. The CDR3 has 14 residues. CDR1 is SGHAT, CDR2 FQNNGV, per germline. This sequence joins TRBV11-2 and TRBJ1-2; maybe TRBD1 (5 bases). Input material: peripheral blood. The receptor's source is a woman between 50 and 59 years old who had recovered from COVID-19. The CDR3 is CASSEVSGKGGYTF. CDR3 bases: TGTGCCAGCAGCGAAGTCTCAGGGAAGGGTGGCTACACCTTC.